This TCR beta chain stems from a study of control samples from healthy donors and cancer patients. The ends lost 7 bases at V and 1 base at J; junction bases unmatched: 7. CDR3 length equals 16 residues. Germline CDR1 and CDR2: MNHEY and SMNVEV (reference sequence). The method was immunoSEQ multiplex PCR; TCRdb's version includes in-frame clones alone and lacks a portion of them. The table includes about 190,000 clones, over 80% detected once. A single count supports this clone. What was sequenced was blood. The receptor was derived from a man in his thirties or forties in good health. This chain uses TRBV27 with TRBJ1-6; 7 bases fit TRBD1. The chain's CDR3 is CASKRGLSSYNSPLHF. The CDR3 bases are TGTGCCAGCAAAAGGGGGCTGAGTTCCTATAATTCACCCCTCCACTTT.